The 16 T cell receptor beta chains in this list originate from one sample, sequenced in a study of blood T cells in healthy people across ages. Sample-barcoded 5' priming and a J-beta primer mix drove a second PCR of roughly 6 to 12 cycles. TCRdb passed the 5' RACE reads through MiXCR, listing each CDR3 protein once. The table includes about 1,600,000 distinct CDR3 sequences, roughly 40% detected once. The specimen was blood. The receptors shown here come from a woman aged 18-35 years in good health.

This sequence joins TRBV6-6 and TRBJ1-1; a possible D gene is TRBD1 (6 bases). The V end lost 5 bases, the J end lost 8 bases, and 15 bases lay between the germline ends. The CDR3 runs to 13 residues. From germline, CDR1 is MNHNY and CDR2 SVGAGI (reference sequence). The CDR3 protein is CASSRGGTWEAFF. CDR3 sequence (DNA): TGTGCCAGCAGTCGAGGGGGAACGTGGGAAGCTTTCTTT.

This clonotype was found a few times. J is TRBJ2-3 and V is TRBV20-1; no definite D call. Germline V gives CDR1 DFQATT, CDR2 SNEGSKA (reference sequence). The CDR3 has 15 residues. The V end lost 5 bases, the J end lost 2 bases, and 17 bases lay between the germline ends. For the CDR3, the DNA is TGCAGTGCTCACACGACCGGGCGACTCACAGATACGCAGTATTTT. It encodes CSAHTTGRLTDTQYF.

The J gene is TRBJ2-1, the V gene TRBV10-3; 8 nucleotides agree with TRBD2. Germline-derived CDR1 and CDR2 are ENHRY and SYGVKD. With V trimmed by 10 bases and J by 1 base, 12 bases remained unmatched. The CDR3 consists of 16 residues. For the CDR3, the DNA is TGTGCCAGCGCACTAACGGGAGGGCCGTCCTACAATGAGCAGTTCTTC. Amino acids: CASALTGGPSYNEQFF.

This clonotype was detected ten times or more. The chain joins TRBV10-3 to TRBJ2-7, with D maybe TRBD1 (6 bases). Germline CDR1 ENHRY, CDR2 SYGVKD. Between the trimmed V and J ends, which lost 8 bases and 4 bases, there was a span of 21 bases. There are 15 residues in the CDR3. The CDR3 bases are TGTGCCATCCTCCCCCTTGGACAGACGAAATACGAGCAGTACTTC. Protein product: CAILPLGQTKYEQYF.

The genes are TRBV5-1 and TRBJ1-1, with TRBD1 as a possible D gene (6 bases). This CDR3 has 15 residues. The ends were cut back, 2 bases at V and 4 bases at J, with 15 bases in the middle. Germline-derived CDR1 and CDR2 are SGHRS and YFSETQ. For the CDR3, the DNA is TGCGCCAGCAGCTTAACAGGGAACGGGGCCACTGAAGCTTTCTTT. Protein: CASSLTGNGATEAFF.

The chain is built from TRBV20-1 and TRBJ2-5, with no clear D. Germline V CDR1 and CDR2: DFQATT, SNEGSKA (reference sequence). The CDR3 is 13 residues long. V shed 3 bases and J shed 5 bases, with 13 bases lying between them. The CDR3 reads CSASSGPGETQYF. DNA for the CDR3: TGCAGTGCTAGTTCCGGCCCCGGGGAGACCCAGTACTTC.

This clonotype showed up just a few times. The gene calls are TRBV20-1 and TRBJ1-6, with D perhaps TRBD1 (5 bases). The germline CDR1 and CDR2 sequences are DFQATT and SNEGSKA (reference sequence). This CDR3 contains 18 residues. V was cut by 4 bases and J by 0 bases, with 19 bases left in between. CDR3 protein: CSATKHTGRSSYNSPLHF. The CDR3 bases are TGCAGTGCTACAAAACACACGGGACGGAGCTCCTATAATTCACCCCTCCACTTT.

The chain employs TRBV20-1 and TRBJ1-2, with 10 bases matching TRBD1. The V gene end was trimmed by 3 bases and the J gene end by 6 bases; junction bases not matched to a gene: 7. Germline values: CDR1 DFQATT, CDR2 SNEGSKA (reference sequence). The CDR3 covers 14 residues. This CDR3 reads CSARAGQGGHGYTF. Written as DNA, the CDR3 is TGCAGTGCTAGGGCCGGACAGGGGGGCCATGGCTACACCTTC.

This clonotype was seen a few times. The genes are TRBV5-1 and TRBJ2-7, with TRBD2 identical over 8 bases. Germline lookup yields CDR1 SGHRS and CDR2 YFSETQ. The V gene end was trimmed by 5 bases and the J gene end by 5 bases; junction bases not matched to a gene: 12. This CDR3 has 15 amino acids. CDR3 sequence (DNA): TGCGCCAGCAGTCCCGGGGCGGGAGGTTTCGACGAGCAGTACTTC. As protein: CASSPGAGGFDEQYF.

There are a few counts of this clonotype. The CDR3 DNA sequence: TGCAGTGCTAGAGTTTCGGGACTATCAACCTACGAGCAGTACTTC. This translates into CSARVSGLSTYEQYF. This rearrangement joins TRBV20-1 to TRBJ2-7; 7 positions agree with TRBD2. There are 15 residues in the CDR3. CDR1 and CDR2 (germline): DFQATT, SNEGSKA (reference sequence). The junction had 8 bases not matched to a gene; V was cut back by 1 base and J by 2 bases.

This clonotype has only a few counts. V usage is TRBV4-2 and J usage is TRBJ2-5; 8 nucleotides align to TRBD2. Germline V gene data show CDR1 as LGHNA and CDR2 as YNFKEQ. CDR3 size: 15 residues. V lost 6 bases to trimming and J lost 4 bases; unmatched junction nucleotides: 10. CDR3 amino acids: CASSPPPGGVETQYF. The CDR3 DNA reads as TGTGCCAGCAGTCCCCCTCCGGGGGGGGTAGAGACCCAGTACTTC.

This clonotype was seen a few times. The CDR3 DNA sequence: TGCAGTGGAATGACTAACTATGGCTACACCTTC. This codes for CSGMTNYGYTF. The chain uses TRBV20-1 and TRBJ1-2; D uncertain. The ends were cut back, 7 bases at V and 0 bases at J, with 6 bases in the middle. The CDR3 contains 11 residues. Germline V gene lookup returns CDR1 DFQATT and CDR2 SNEGSKA (reference sequence).

The rearrangement uses TRBV9 and TRBJ2-5; no reliable D call. The J call is uncertain, as TRBJ2-7 better fits the DNA end. Germline lookup yields CDR1 SGDLS and CDR2 YYNGEE. The CDR3 consists of 16 residues. CDR3 nucleotide sequence: TGTGCCAGCAGCGTAGCCGGTACGGGTGGGACCTACGAGCAGTACTTC. Translated: CASSVAGTGGTYEQYF.

The gene calls are TRBV27 and TRBJ1-6, with 8 bases lining up with TRBD1. Germline trimming cut 10 bases from V and 7 bases from J; bases unmatched to any gene: 12. The CDR3 loop spans 15 amino acids. From germline, CDR1 is MNHEY and CDR2 SMNVEV (reference sequence). The CDR3 spells CATNPRPGGNSPLHF. Written as DNA, the CDR3 is TGTGCCACAAATCCCCGCCCAGGGGGCAATTCACCCCTCCACTTT.

The genes are TRBV18 and TRBJ2-5; D unclear. This CDR3 is built from 13 residues. The ends were cut back, 6 bases at V and 5 bases at J, with 13 bases in the middle. CDR1 is KGHSH and CDR2 is LQKENI in the germline V gene. CDR3 amino acids: CASSPRRMETQYF. DNA for the CDR3: TGTGCCAGCTCCCCCAGGCGTATGGAGACCCAGTACTTC.

This chain joins TRBV10-3 and TRBJ1-2; no firm D call. The CDR3 runs to 13 residues. The germline V and J ends were trimmed by 4 bases and 8 bases, with 14 bases remaining between them. Germline loops: CDR1 ENHRY, CDR2 SYGVKD. The CDR3 loop reads CAISGRRLDGYTF. CDR3 nucleotides: TGTGCCATCAGTGGTCGGAGACTGGACGGCTACACCTTC.